The clone carrying this TCR beta chain was seen only once. What it recognizes is unknown. The study drew the donors from its roughly 130-subject validation cohort, separate from the approximately 700-subject first cohort. The data were produced by immunoSEQ multiplex PCR, yet TCRdb's version contains in-frame clones alone and is incomplete. The sample records 160,000 or so clones, approximately 90% being singletons. The source of the sample is a study of cytomegalovirus exposure and HLA in healthy donors. Study findings and constraints: Both high specificity and high sensitivity reportedly marked the classifier's diagnosis of cytomegalovirus status. The tendency of first-cohort TCR clusters to co-occur in the 100 to 150 validation repertoires was identified by a subsequent analysis.

This CDR3 is built from 14 residues. Trimming took 6 bases from V and 4 from J; bases not matched to a gene: 6. CDR1 SNHLY and CDR2 FYNNEI come from the germline V gene. This receptor was obtained from a man between 18 and 35 years old in good health and CMV-seronegative. The gene calls are TRBV2 and TRBJ1-5, with 7 bases matching TRBD1. What was sequenced was PBMCs. CDR3 nucleotides: TGTGCCAGCAGCGAGACAGGGTGGAATCAGCCCCAGCATTTT. Protein: CASSETGWNQPQHF.